This T cell receptor (beta chain) is drawn from a study of T cells in Graves' hyperthyroidism and ophthalmopathy. RNA transcripts were the template for amplifying TCR beta CDR3 regions. First-round RT-PCR with HTBI primers amplified the TCR CDR3 region. TCRdb re-called the multiplex PCR reads with MiXCR, one entry per CDR3 protein. The sample holds hundreds of thousands of distinct CDR3 sequences, over 35% seen once. Looked up from germline, CDR1 is KGHDR and CDR2 is SFDVKD. Losses at the gene ends were 3 bases for V and 1 base for J; bases not matched to a gene: 4. The CDR3 extends over 15 amino acids. On this clonotype itself: A read error is possible here, since a much larger clone lies one base away.

The clonotype was recovered from a man between 18 and 29 years old with Graves' hyperthyroidism. Sequencing was done on a sample of blood. The chain combines TRBV24-1 with TRBJ2-5; 7 bases map to TRBD2. The CDR3 loop is CATSDKSGVQETQYF. In DNA, the CDR3 is TGTGCCACCAGTGATAAAAGCGGGGTCCAAGAGACCCAGTACTTC.